These 29 T cell receptor beta chains were sequenced from one sample in a study of blood T cell repertoires in COVID-19. Assay: immunoSEQ multiplex PCR; the TCRdb copy retains only in-frame clones and omits some. The sample yields 180,000 or so clones, more than 75% seen once. Source material: peripheral blood. The receptor source for this set is a man aged 40-49 years with active or convalescent COVID-19.

V is TRBV29-1 and J is TRBJ2-3, with TRBD2 matching over 14 bases. J was trimmed by 0 bases and V by 7 bases; bases with no gene match: 15. Germline values: CDR1 SQVTM, CDR2 ANQGSEA. The CDR3 consists of 19 residues. This chain's CDR3 is CSATRTSGGPTYSTDTQYF. DNA for the CDR3: TGCAGCGCCACCAGGACTAGCGGGGGGCCCACGTACAGCACAGATACGCAGTATTTT.

V usage is TRBV19 and J usage is TRBJ2-2; D not certain. This CDR3 region has 15 residues. CDR1 is LNHDA, CDR2 SQIVND, per germline (reference sequence). Deletions cut 4 bases from V and 3 bases from J, with 12 bases between. This CDR3 is CASSSTYVDTGELFF. The CDR3 coding sequence is TGTGCCAGTAGTAGCACTTACGTGGACACCGGGGAGCTGTTTTTT.

The chain joins TRBV7-3 to TRBJ1-1; weak D call: TRBD1 (5 bases). V was shortened by 5 bases and J by 0 bases, with 7 bases between the two germline ends. The CDR3 has 13 amino acids. Germline V gene lookup returns CDR1 SGHTA and CDR2 FQGTGA. The CDR3 DNA reads TGTGCCAGCAGCCCACAGGTGAACACTGAAGCTTTCTTT. It specifies CASSPQVNTEAFF.

The chain employs TRBV7-2 and TRBJ1-1, with 7 bases that match TRBD1. This CDR3 has 15 amino acids. CDR1 and CDR2 from the germline V gene are SGHTA and FQGNSA. V shed 0 bases, J shed 1 base, and the junction held 2 bases outside the gene matches. The chain's CDR3 is CASSLAGTANTEAFF. In nucleotides, the CDR3 is TGTGCCAGCAGCTTAGCCGGGACAGCGAACACTGAAGCTTTCTTT.

The chain couples TRBV10-3 to TRBJ1-6, with D maybe TRBD1 (5 bases). The V and J ends lost 7 bases and 5 bases respectively, with 9 bases between them. Germline CDR1 is ENHRY and CDR2 is SYGVKD. The CDR3 is 13 amino acids. The CDR3: CAITMTDNSPLHF. The CDR3 DNA follows: TGTGCCATCACCATGACAGATAATTCACCCCTCCACTTT.

The genes are TRBV2 and TRBJ1-5; 7 bases map to TRBD1. The germline V gene has CDR1 SNHLY and CDR2 FYNNEI. The CDR3 length is 15 residues. Trimming at V came to 7 bases and at J to 5 bases, leaving 11 bases not matched to a gene. Written as DNA, the CDR3 is TGTGCCAGCAAATACTTACAGGGGAATCATCAGCCCCAGCATTTT. This sequence encodes CASKYLQGNHQPQHF.

The chain joins TRBV10-2 to TRBJ1-2; possible D gene TRBD1, 5 bases. V shed 4 bases and J shed 4 bases, with 13 bases lying between them. Germline CDR1 WSHSY, CDR2 SAAADI. The CDR3 extends over 14 amino acids. CDR3 nucleotide sequence: TGCGCCAGCAGTGGGGGGGGAGCTGGCTATGGCTACACCTTC. This codes for CASSGGGAGYGYTF.

The chain is built from TRBV19 and TRBJ1-5, with D unclear. Trimming shortened V by 6 bases and J by 0 bases, and 9 bases separated the two germline ends. The CDR3 totals 14 residues. Germline assignment: CDR1 LNHDA and CDR2 SQIVND (reference sequence). CDR3 region: CASRSVYSNQPQHF. The CDR3 DNA reads as TGTGCCAGTAGATCCGTGTATAGCAATCAGCCCCAGCATTTT. Filled out from reference TRBV19 and TRBJ1-5, the complete variable domain reads DGGITQSPKYLFRKEGQNVTLSCEQNLNHDAMYWYRQDPGQGLRLIYYSQIVNDFQKGDIAEGYSVSREKKESFPLTVTSAQKNPTAFYLCASRSVYSNQPQHFGDGTRLSIL.

V is TRBV5-6 and J is TRBJ2-4, with a weak D call TRBD2 (5 bases). V lost 7 bases and J 0 bases, leaving 8 bases between the germline ends. The length of the CDR3 is 13 residues. Germline CDR1 reads SGHDT; CDR2 reads YYEEEE. CDR3: CASFGLAKNIQYF. Written as DNA, the CDR3 is TGTGCCAGCTTCGGACTAGCCAAAAACATTCAGTACTTC. Full variable domain (outside the CDR3, taken from reference TRBV5-6 and TRBJ2-4): DAGVTQSPTHLIKTRGQQVTLRCSPKSGHDTVSWYQQALGQGPQFIFQYYEEEERQRGNFPDRFSGHQFPNYSSELNVNALLLGDSALYLCASFGLAKNIQYFGAGTRLSVL.

V and J are TRBV18 and TRBJ1-1; TRBD1 might be the D (5 bases). Germline assignment: CDR1 KGHSH and CDR2 LQKENI. Trimming removed 6 bases at V and 10 bases at J, with 27 bases between. CDR3 size: 16 residues. CDR3 in amino acids: CASSGPGTGDMSGAFF. The CDR3, as DNA: TGTGCCAGCTCCGGACCAGGTACGGGGGATATGAGTGGAGCTTTCTTT.

This chain uses TRBV6-5 with TRBJ2-2; TRBD1 aligns across 8 bases. The CDR3 totals 16 residues. V was pared by 0 bases and J by 5 bases, with 5 bases of the junction left unmatched. Germline V gene sequence: CDR1 MNHEY, CDR2 SVGAGI. The CDR3 loop reads CASSYSGRGQTGELFF. Here the CDR3 DNA reads TGTGCCAGCAGTTACTCAGGCAGGGGGCAGACCGGGGAGCTGTTTTTT.

The rearrangement joins TRBV2 to TRBJ1-1; D call uncertain. Germline V lookup: CDR1 SNHLY, CDR2 FYNNEI. V lost 4 bases and J 4 bases, leaving 10 bases between the germline ends. This CDR3 is built from 13 residues. The CDR3 sequence: CASSVSGFTEAFF. The CDR3 DNA reads as TGTGCCAGCAGTGTATCGGGGTTCACTGAAGCTTTCTTT.

The genes are TRBV11-1 and TRBJ2-7, with TRBD1 as a possible D gene (6 bases). Germline assignment: CDR1 SGHAT and CDR2 FQDESV (reference sequence). CDR3 size: 13 residues. The germline V and J ends were trimmed by 2 bases and 6 bases, with 11 bases remaining between them. This CDR3 reads CASSLTLRGEQYF. CDR3 bases: TGTGCCAGCAGCTTAACGCTCAGGGGCGAGCAGTACTTC.

The chain has TRBV5-8 and TRBJ1-1; 8 positions agree with TRBD1. Germline V lookup: CDR1 SGHTS, CDR2 YDEGEE. CDR3 size: 14 residues. J lost 4 bases, V lost 4 bases, and 6 bases had no gene match. Here the CDR3 reads CASSRTGIGTEAFF. The CDR3 nucleotides read TGTGCCAGCAGCCGGACAGGGATCGGCACTGAAGCTTTCTTT.

V is TRBV6-2 or TRBV6-3 and J is TRBJ2-2; TRBD2 aligns across 12 bases. CDR3 length equals 15 residues. Germline assignment: CDR1 MNHEY and CDR2 SVGEGT. Trimming at V came to 4 bases and at J to 3 bases, leaving 0 bases not matched to a gene. CDR3 sequence (DNA): TGTGCCAGCAGTTGGACTAGCGGGGACACCGGGGAGCTGTTTTTT. Its translation: CASSWTSGDTGELFF.

This chain joins TRBV30 and TRBJ1-5, with 7 nucleotides matching TRBD1. Trimming took 5 bases from V and 6 from J; bases not matched to a gene: 7. The CDR3 sequence is 13 residues long. Germline CDR1 GTSNPN, CDR2 SVGIG (reference sequence). The CDR3, as DNA: TGTGCCTGGTCCGGCAGGGGGAGTCAGCCCCAGCATTTT. Translation gives CAWSGRGSQPQHF.

CDR3 bases: TGTGCCAGCAGTGACTGGGCCGGGCAGGGGTTCGGATCTCAGCCCCAGCATTTT. Its protein product is CASSDWAGQGFGSQPQHF. The chain uses TRBV6-4 and TRBJ1-5, with a tentative D call TRBD1 (6 bases). The CDR3 sequence is 18 residues long. Looked up from germline, CDR1 is MRHNA and CDR2 is SNTAGT. V was clipped by 1 base and J by 6 bases, with 22 bases between them.

The J gene is TRBJ1-1, the V gene TRBV5-1, with TRBD1 as a possible D gene (6 bases). The CDR3 sequence is 16 residues long. The V gene's germline CDR1 is SGHRS and CDR2 YFSETQ. The V end was cut by 0 bases, the J end by 5 bases, with 17 bases between. CDR3 sequence (DNA): TGCGCCAGCAGCTTGGATTTTGGGGGCGGCAGGACTGAAGCTTTCTTT. This encodes CASSLDFGGGRTEAFF.

The chain links TRBV6-4 to TRBJ2-3; 9 bases line up with TRBD1. J lost 1 base, V lost 3 bases, and 2 bases had no gene match. In germline, CDR1 is MRHNA, CDR2 SNTAGT. This CDR3 comprises 15 residues. The DNA of the CDR3 is TGTGCCAGCAGTGAAACAGGGGGCGGCACAGATACGCAGTATTTT. Its translation is CASSETGGGTDTQYF.

This chain uses TRBV7-2 with TRBJ2-3; 14 nucleotides line up with TRBD2. The J segment lost 4 bases and the V segment lost 5 bases, leaving 5 bases of the junction unmatched. The CDR3 has 16 amino acids. Germline CDR1 and CDR2: SGHTA and FQGNSA. The CDR3 sequence: CASSAATSGGADTQYF. The CDR3 bases are TGTGCCAGCAGCGCGGCGACTAGCGGGGGGGCAGATACGCAGTATTTT.

The chain joins TRBV30 to TRBJ1-6, with 9 positions matching TRBD1. Germline V CDR1 and CDR2: GTSNPN, SVGIG (reference sequence). With 8 bases clipped from V and 7 bases from J, the junction kept 6 bases outside the gene matches. CDR3 length: 13 amino acids. In DNA form, the CDR3 reads TGTGCCGCCCGGACAGGGGCCAATTCACCCCTCCACTTT. Protein product: CAARTGANSPLHF.

This clone was seen only a few times. The chain has TRBV15 and TRBJ1-4, with TRBD1 as a possible D gene (5 bases). V was clipped by 7 bases and J by 5 bases, with 14 bases between them. The CDR3 consists of 14 residues. In germline, CDR1 is LNHNV, CDR2 YYDKDF (reference sequence). DNA for the CDR3: TGTGCCACCACCCAGGGAGGTTCCAATGAAAAACTGTTTTTT. This codes for CATTQGGSNEKLFF.

This sequence joins TRBV7-2 and TRBJ2-5, with D possibly TRBD2 on 5 matching bases. Trimming took off 1 base at V and 5 bases at J, with 8 bases between the two ends. Germline loops: CDR1 SGHTA, CDR2 FQGNSA. CDR3 length: 13 amino acids. CDR3 nucleotides: TGTGCCAGCAGCTTAGTAAGCGGTGAGACCCAGTACTTC. It codes for CASSLVSGETQYF. Supplemented by reference TRBV7-2 and TRBJ2-5, the full variable domain reads GAGVSQSPSNKVTEKGKDVELRCDPISGHTALYWYRQSLGQGLEFLIYFQGNSAPDKSGLPSDRFSAERTGGSVSTLTIQRTQQEDSAVYLCASSLVSGETQYFGPGTRLLVL.

This rearrangement joins TRBV9 to TRBJ1-1; D is unclear. In germline, CDR1 is SGDLS, CDR2 YYNGEE. V was shortened by 4 bases and J by 4 bases, with 17 bases between the two germline ends. The CDR3 consists of 15 residues. The CDR3 DNA sequence: TGTGCCAGCAGCCCCCAGGTCGGGGTTAGCACTGAAGCTTTCTTT. Encoded protein: CASSPQVGVSTEAFF. Complete variable domain (other parts from reference TRBV9 and TRBJ1-1): DSGVTQTPKHLITATGQRVTLRCSPRSGDLSVYWYQQSLDQGLQFLIQYYNGEERAKGNILERFSAQQFPDLHSELNLSSLELGDSALYFCASSPQVGVSTEAFFGQGTRLTVV.

The V gene is TRBV21-1, the J gene TRBJ1-6; the table assigns TRBD1, which was not confirmed against the DNA. TRBV21-1 is a recognized pseudogene. This CDR3 has 12 amino acids. This chain's CDR3 is CSPSSYNSPLHF. CDR3 nucleotides: TGTTCCCCCTCCAGCTATAATTCACCCCTCCACTTT.

The chain employs TRBV7-2 and TRBJ1-1; 9 nucleotides agree with TRBD1. There are 15 residues in the CDR3. V was clipped by 1 base and J by 4 bases; unmatched bases: 4. The germline V gene has CDR1 SGHTA and CDR2 FQGNSA. CDR3 amino acids: CASSLDTGGLTEAFF. As DNA, the CDR3 is TGTGCCAGCAGCTTAGATACAGGGGGCCTCACTGAAGCTTTCTTT.

CDR3 loop: CASSRTGGVGELFF. The CDR3, as DNA: TGTGCCAGTAGTCGGACAGGGGGTGTCGGGGAGCTGTTTTTT. The J gene is TRBJ2-2, the V gene TRBV19, with 10 positions matching TRBD1. Per germline, CDR1 LNHDA and CDR2 SQIVND (reference sequence). J gave up 7 bases and V 5 bases, and 4 bases lay outside the gene matches. This CDR3 is built from 14 residues. Using reference TRBV19 and TRBJ2-2 for the parts outside the CDR3, the full variable domain is DGGITQSPKYLFRKEGQNVTLSCEQNLNHDAMYWYRQDPGQGLRLIYYSQIVNDFQKGDIAEGYSVSREKKESFPLTVTSAQKNPTAFYLCASSRTGGVGELFFGEGSRLTVL.

The V gene is TRBV14, the J gene TRBJ1-2; the match to TRBD1 covers 8 bases. In germline, CDR1 is SGHDN, CDR2 FVKESK. V lost 3 bases and J lost 4; bases outside the gene matches: 7. The CDR3 has 15 amino acids. Here the CDR3 reads CASSHVGQGFYGYTF. CDR3 in DNA: TGTGCCAGCAGCCATGTCGGACAGGGATTCTATGGCTACACCTTC.

V is TRBV7-2 and J is TRBJ1-2; D gene ambiguous. Germline-derived CDR1 and CDR2 are SGHTA and FQGNSA. The CDR3 is 14 amino acids. Trimming cost V 4 bases and J 4 bases, with 13 bases left between them. CDR3 amino acids: CASSSPLSAYGYTF. The DNA for the CDR3 is TGTGCCAGCAGCTCGCCACTATCAGCCTATGGCTACACCTTC.